Below, 31 T cell receptor beta chains from the same sample are listed, as sequenced in a study of blood T cell repertoires in COVID-19. Some clones are missing from TCRdb's copy, which holds only in-frame ones; the method was immunoSEQ multiplex PCR. The sample contains 90,000 to 150,000 clones, about four fifths of which appear only once. Sequencing input: peripheral blood. All receptors come from a human donor in a cohort sampled during active COVID-19.

The chain couples TRBV12-3 or TRBV12-4 to TRBJ2-7; no firm D call. This CDR3 contains 12 residues. V was cut by 9 bases and J by 6 bases, with 15 bases left in between. The CDR3 DNA reads TGTGCCAGTCGTTCTCCCCCTCTCGAGCAGTACTTC. Translating it yields CASRSPPLEQYF.

V gene TRBV10-1 combines with J gene TRBJ1-1; the D is unclear. Germline V gives CDR1 WNHNN, CDR2 SYGVQD (reference sequence). The CDR3 covers 13 residues. The V end was cut by 5 bases, the J end by 5 bases, with 12 bases between. The CDR3 DNA reads as TGCGCCAGCAGTCGACTGGGTCCGACTGAAGCTTTCTTT. Its translation: CASSRLGPTEAFF.

V usage is TRBV7-9 and J usage is TRBJ1-2; D perhaps matches TRBD1 (5 bases). V was pared by 3 bases and J by 4 bases, with 12 bases between. The length of the CDR3 is 14 residues. The germline CDR1 and CDR2 sequences are SEHNR and FQNEAQ (reference sequence). CDR3 sequence reads: CASSLAQDSYGYTF. Written as DNA, the CDR3 is TGTGCCAGCAGCTTGGCACAGGATTCCTATGGCTACACCTTC. Full variable domain (outside the CDR3, taken from reference TRBV7-9 and TRBJ1-2): DTGVSQNPRHKITKRGQNVTFRCDPISEHNRLYWYRQTLGQGPEFLTYFQNEAQLEKSRLLSDRFSAERPKGSFSTLEIQRTEQGDSAMYLCASSLAQDSYGYTFGSGTRLTVV.

The rearrangement links TRBV5-1 to TRBJ1-2; D is undetermined. The germline V gene encodes CDR1 SGHRS and CDR2 YFSETQ. Trimming stripped 0 bases from V and 6 bases from J, with 12 bases between. There are 14 residues in the CDR3. CDR3 in DNA: TGCGCCAGCAGCTTGGACGGAGGTAGGGATGGCTACACCTTC. The encoded protein is CASSLDGGRDGYTF.

This chain uses TRBV29-1 with TRBJ1-5; D uncertain. The CDR3 contains 14 residues. Trimming left V 5 bases short and J 0 bases short, with 11 bases between. Germline V lookup: CDR1 SQVTM, CDR2 ANQGSEA. DNA of the CDR3: TGCAGCGTTTGGACGGGATATAGCAATCAGCCCCAGCATTTT. Translated, it gives CSVWTGYSNQPQHF.

The V and J genes are TRBV29-1 and TRBJ2-7; tentatively, D is TRBD1 (7 bases). The ends were cut back, 4 bases at V and 8 bases at J, with 21 bases in the middle. In germline, CDR1 is SQVTM, CDR2 ANQGSEA. The CDR3 is 14 residues long. The CDR3 protein is CSVARQGGKDKQYF. The CDR3, as DNA: TGCAGCGTTGCCCGACAGGGAGGAAAAGACAAGCAGTACTTC.

For the CDR3, the DNA is TGTGCCAGCTCACCACCTACAGGGGGAATCAAAAACATTCAGTACTTC. Protein: CASSPPTGGIKNIQYF. The genes are TRBV18 and TRBJ2-4; 8 bases line up with TRBD1. J was trimmed by 3 bases and V by 0 bases; bases with no gene match: 4. CDR3 length: 16 residues. Germline V lookup: CDR1 KGHSH, CDR2 LQKENI.

This clone was seen a single time. V is TRBV7-2 and J is TRBJ2-3; 12 nucleotides line up with TRBD2. The CDR3 is 15 amino acids. The junction had 1 base not matched to a gene; V was cut back by 2 bases and J by 4 bases. Germline-derived CDR1 and CDR2 are SGHTA and FQGNSA. The CDR3 protein is CASSLRLAGADTQYF. CDR3 nucleotides: TGTGCCAGCAGCTTACGACTAGCGGGGGCAGATACGCAGTATTTT.

This clone was recorded only once. Written as DNA, the CDR3 is TGTGCCAGCAGGGCTCGGGACTTGCCGCCCGACGCGCGAGTTGAGCAGTTCTTC. Its translation is CASRARDLPPDARVEQFF. The chain is built from TRBV27 and TRBJ2-1, with TRBD2 as a possible D gene (6 bases). The CDR3 contains 18 residues. Germline values: CDR1 MNHEY, CDR2 SMNVEV (reference sequence). Trimming took 6 bases from V and 9 from J, leaving 30 bases between them.

The J gene is TRBJ1-4, the V gene TRBV29-1; D remains unclear. The CDR3 contains 12 residues. Germline V gives CDR1 SQVTM, CDR2 ANQGSEA. V lost 4 bases and J lost 7, with 10 bases in between. The CDR3 coding sequence is TGCAGCGTTGGAGGGATGGGTGAAAAACTGTTTTTT. It yields the protein CSVGGMGEKLFF.

The chain employs TRBV5-4 and TRBJ2-3; a weak D match, TRBD2 (6 bases). This CDR3 has 15 residues. Trimming pared 3 bases from V and 2 bases from J, leaving 13 bases between. Germline V gene data show CDR1 as SGHNT and CDR2 as YYREEE (reference sequence). CDR3 protein: CASSSAGSVTDTQYF. Written as DNA, the CDR3 is TGTGCCAGCAGCTCGGCGGGGTCGGTCACAGATACGCAGTATTTT. Complete variable domain (other parts from reference TRBV5-4 and TRBJ2-3): ETGVTQSPTHLIKTRGQQVTLRCSSQSGHNTVSWYQQALGQGPQFIFQYYREEENGRGNFPPRFSGLQFPNYSSELNVNALELDDSALYLCASSSAGSVTDTQYFGPGTRLTVL.

This chain links TRBV11-2 with TRBJ1-2; TRBD1 might be the D (5 bases). Germline V gives CDR1 SGHAT, CDR2 FQNNGV. The CDR3 has 15 residues. Between the trimmed V and J ends, which lost 1 base and 8 bases, there was a span of 17 bases. The CDR3 loop is CASSLGRAAQGGYTF. Written as DNA, the CDR3 is TGTGCCAGCAGCTTAGGTCGGGCTGCCCAGGGAGGCTACACCTTC.

The chain recombines TRBV29-1 with TRBJ2-7; D possibly corresponds to TRBD1 (6 bases). The CDR3 has 15 residues. V lost 6 bases and J lost 3, with 21 bases in between. Germline loops: CDR1 SQVTM, CDR2 ANQGSEA. The CDR3 here is CSVQTGTLLFYEQYF. The DNA for the CDR3 is TGCAGCGTCCAGACAGGCACTCTACTATTCTACGAGCAGTACTTC.

This clone turned up a few times. V gene TRBV18 combines with J gene TRBJ2-1; 9 bases are a match to TRBD2. V lost 3 bases and J lost 9; bases outside the gene matches: 12. The CDR3 is 16 residues long. CDR1 and CDR2 (germline): KGHSH, LQKENI. The CDR3 region is CASSPYRGGGRSEQFF. The CDR3 DNA follows: TGTGCCAGCTCACCCTACCGCGGGGGGGGAAGGAGTGAGCAGTTCTTC.

The chain carries TRBV5-1 and TRBJ2-3; the match to TRBD2 covers 12 bases. Germline lookup yields CDR1 SGHRS and CDR2 YFSETQ. The CDR3 covers 17 residues. V was clipped by 0 bases and J by 5 bases; unmatched bases: 7. The CDR3: CASSLDASGGAGDTQYF. Here the CDR3 DNA reads TGCGCCAGCAGCTTGGATGCTAGCGGGGGGGCCGGAGATACGCAGTATTTT.

This chain links TRBV5-1 with TRBJ2-2, with a tentative D call TRBD2 (5 bases). V lost 0 bases and J 3 bases, leaving 12 bases between the germline ends. Germline loops: CDR1 SGHRS, CDR2 YFSETQ. CDR3 length equals 16 residues. The CDR3 sequence: CASSLVGVQDTGELFF. The CDR3 nucleotides are TGCGCCAGCAGCTTGGTGGGAGTCCAGGACACCGGGGAGCTGTTTTTT.

V and J are TRBV11-2 and TRBJ2-3; a weak D match, TRBD2 (6 bases). Germline V lookup: CDR1 SGHAT, CDR2 FQNNGV. The ends were cut back, 4 bases at V and 2 bases at J, with 10 bases in the middle. The CDR3 has 14 amino acids. The CDR3 loop is CASSSTSPTDTQYF. The CDR3 bases are TGTGCCAGCAGCTCCACTAGCCCCACAGATACGCAGTATTTT.

V is TRBV19 and J is TRBJ1-1, with a possible D match to TRBD1 (5 bases). The CDR3 totals 14 residues. V lost 3 bases, J lost 4 bases, and 12 bases lay in between. Germline V gene data show CDR1 as LNHDA and CDR2 as SQIVND (reference sequence). The CDR3, as DNA: TGTGCCAGTAGTATCTCGGAGGGGTCCACTGAAGCTTTCTTT. Protein sequence: CASSISEGSTEAFF. The full variable domain, completed using reference TRBV19 and TRBJ1-1, is DGGITQSPKYLFRKEGQNVTLSCEQNLNHDAMYWYRQDPGQGLRLIYYSQIVNDFQKGDIAEGYSVSREKKESFPLTVTSAQKNPTAFYLCASSISEGSTEAFFGQGTRLTVV.

The V call is TRBV2, the J call TRBJ1-2; D gene uncertain. The CDR3 loop spans 13 amino acids. V was cut by 6 bases and J by 9 bases, with 17 bases left in between. The germline gives CDR1 SNHLY, CDR2 FYNNEI. CDR3: CASSGPRGGSYTF. The DNA for the CDR3 is TGTGCCAGCAGCGGCCCCCGCGGTGGAAGCTACACCTTC.

The rearrangement joins TRBV5-6 to TRBJ2-5, with TRBD1 matching over 12 bases. V lost 10 bases, J lost 4 bases, and 8 bases stayed unmatched. Germline lookup yields CDR1 SGHDT and CDR2 YYEEEE. The CDR3 covers 14 residues. Here the CDR3 DNA reads TGTGCCTCAGAGGGACAGGGGGCGGGAGAGACCCAGTACTTC. It specifies CASEGQGAGETQYF.

The chain recombines TRBV10-3 with TRBJ2-6, with D perhaps TRBD2 (6 bases). V shed 5 bases and J shed 0 bases, with 11 bases lying between them. The CDR3 runs 16 residues. Germline-derived CDR1 and CDR2 are ENHRY and SYGVKD. The CDR3 sequence is CAISSGLSSGANVLTF. DNA for the CDR3: TGTGCCATCAGTTCGGGACTCTCCTCTGGGGCCAACGTCCTGACTTTC.

The rearrangement links TRBV27 to TRBJ2-7; D is perhaps TRBD2 (6 bases). The CDR3 extends over 13 amino acids. The V end lost 4 bases, the J end lost 6 bases, and 13 bases lay between the germline ends. CDR1 MNHEY and CDR2 SMNVEV come from the germline V gene (reference sequence). The CDR3 DNA is TGTGCCAGCAGTTGGGGGGTGGGGGTCGAGCAGTACTTC. As protein: CASSWGVGVEQYF.

This rearrangement joins TRBV7-2 to TRBJ1-3, with D maybe TRBD1 (6 bases). Germline V gives CDR1 SGHTA, CDR2 FQGNSA. Trimming pared 4 bases from V and 0 bases from J, leaving 10 bases between. The CDR3 totals 15 residues. The CDR3 loop reads CASSSTGHSGNTIYF. In DNA form, the CDR3 reads TGTGCCAGCAGCTCGACAGGTCACTCTGGAAACACCATATATTTT.

The rearrangement joins TRBV7-9 to TRBJ1-2; 9 bases line up with TRBD1. CDR3 size: 16 residues. The trim removed 6 bases at V and 4 bases at J, leaving 12 bases unmatched. Germline loops: CDR1 SEHNR, CDR2 FQNEAQ (reference sequence). This CDR3 reads CASSRIQGARGYGYTF. The CDR3 DNA follows: TGTGCCAGCAGTCGTATACAGGGGGCGAGGGGCTATGGCTACACCTTC.

The genes are TRBV6-2 or TRBV6-3 and TRBJ2-2; no reliable D call. Deletions cut 2 bases from V and 4 bases from J, with 5 bases between. The germline gives CDR1 MNHEY, CDR2 SVGEGT. The CDR3 loop spans 13 amino acids. CDR3 coding DNA: TGTGCCAGCAGTTACACAGTCACCGGGGAGCTGTTTTTT. Encoded protein: CASSYTVTGELFF.

CDR3 sequence: CASSLMQGGGNQPQHF. The CDR3 bases are TGTGCCAGCAGCTTGATGCAGGGCGGTGGCAATCAGCCCCAGCATTTT. The chain uses TRBV5-5 and TRBJ1-5; a possible D gene is TRBD1 (5 bases). This CDR3 region has 16 residues. Germline V CDR1 and CDR2: SGHKS, YYEKEE (reference sequence). V shed 1 base and J shed 2 bases, with 13 bases lying between them.

The chain uses TRBV18 and TRBJ2-6; 12 bases are shared with TRBD1. V shed 5 bases, J shed 1 base, and the junction held 15 bases outside the gene matches. The CDR3 has 21 residues. Germline V gives CDR1 KGHSH, CDR2 LQKENI. CDR3 sequence: CASSTGTGGAKRGSGANVLTF. In nucleotides, the CDR3 is TGTGCCAGCTCAACTGGGACAGGGGGCGCGAAAAGGGGATCTGGGGCCAACGTCCTGACTTTC.

The rearrangement uses TRBV28 and TRBJ2-1, with TRBD1 as a possible D gene (5 bases). The CDR3 sequence is 13 residues long. Trimming stripped 2 bases from V and 9 bases from J, with 11 bases between. Germline V CDR1 and CDR2: MDHEN, SYDVKM. The CDR3 DNA reads as TGTGCCAGCAGTTTACAGGGTCTTAGTGAGCAGTTCTTC. Residues: CASSLQGLSEQFF.

The genes are TRBV5-1 and TRBJ2-1, with 14 bases fitting TRBD2. With 4 bases clipped from V and 2 bases from J, the junction kept 2 bases outside the gene matches. The CDR3 is made up of 16 amino acids. The germline CDR1 and CDR2 sequences are SGHRS and YFSETQ. The CDR3 sequence: CASSGGLAGAYNEQFF. The CDR3 coding sequence is TGCGCCAGCAGCGGGGGACTAGCGGGGGCCTACAATGAGCAGTTCTTC.

The chain carries TRBV5-1 and TRBJ2-4; TRBD2 aligns across 12 bases. CDR3 length: 22 amino acids. The germline V gene has CDR1 SGHRS and CDR2 YFSETQ. J lost 3 bases, V lost 6 bases, and 25 bases had no gene match. CDR3 in amino acids: CASIWWLGPGLAGRGDKNIQYF. CDR3 coding DNA: TGCGCCAGCATCTGGTGGTTGGGCCCAGGACTAGCGGGGAGGGGAGACAAAAACATTCAGTACTTC.

This clone was recorded at least ten times. The chain combines TRBV6-5 with TRBJ1-6; 9 bases map to TRBD1. This CDR3 is 14 amino acids long. Germline CDR1 reads MNHEY; CDR2 reads SVGAGI. The ends lost 5 bases at V and 7 bases at J; junction bases unmatched: 3. CDR3 sequence: CASSRDRENSPLHF. The CDR3 DNA is TGTGCCAGCAGTCGGGACAGGGAGAATTCACCCCTCCACTTT.